This T cell receptor (beta chain) came from a study of OX40 agonist ivuxolimab in advanced cancers. About the research overall: An anti-OX40 (CD134) antibody with agonistic activity, ivuxolimab, was administered to patients. Patients in the trial were receiving intravenous ivuxolimab every 2 weeks, at doses of 0.01 to 10 mg/kg. Past anti-PD-1, anti-PD-L1 or anti-CTLA-4 therapy was accepted, and 30% to 45% had received some.

A remark on this clone: The antigen is undetermined.

This CDR3 region has 18 residues. Trimming cost V 6 bases and J 1 base; bases outside gene matches: 11. The germline V gene encodes CDR1 MDHEN and CDR2 SYDVKM. Regarding the study as a whole: CD8+ T cells (on average) carried more expanded clones than CD4+ T cells.

Here immunoSEQ multiplex PCR was the method, and the copy in TCRdb shows in-frame clones only, minus some. This table holds tens of thousands of clones, 88% found once. The origin of this receptor is an adult with an advanced solid tumor such as melanoma, head and neck, liver or kidney cancer. This material consisted of CD4+ or CD8+ T cells sorted from blood, taken in a trial of the OX40 agonist ivuxolimab. This chain links TRBV28 with TRBJ2-2; 10 bases match TRBD2. CDR3 sequence: CASSLRDLAGGNTGELFF. The CDR3 DNA sequence: TGTGCCAGCAGCTTAAGGGATTTAGCGGGGGGGAACACCGGGGAGCTGTTTTTT.